This TCR beta chain came from a study of post-analysis software for immune sequencing data. The CDR3 is 14 residues long. Germline loops: CDR1 DFQATT, CDR2 SNEGSKA (reference sequence). Overall study results and limits: With F measure, samples from one preparation batch clustered together strongly. The normalized Chao1 diversity of multiple sclerosis patients was significantly lower than that of controls. Controls showed lower frequencies than patients for four to six TRBV segments, and TRBV5-6, TRBV5-1 and TRBV20-1 were among these.

Comment on this clonotype: Its antigen is as yet unknown. The germline gene is not matched at one end of the junction; a read error may be the cause.

The authors incorporated unique molecular identifiers into the TCR beta cDNA libraries. The source material, roughly 0.9 to 11 million T cells, gave rise to roughly 500,000 cDNA molecules. A single record per CDR3 protein comes from TCRdb applying MiXCR to the PCR reads. This sample has about 570,000 distinct CDR3 sequences, with around a third found just once. The TCR originated in a girl younger than 18 with multiple sclerosis. The sequenced sample was blood. The chain is built from TRBV20-1 and TRBJ2-3, with D uncertain. Written as DNA, the CDR3 is TGCAGTGCTAGAGCTCCGTTGGCGATTTCGACGCGGTATTTT. Amino acids: CSARAPLAISTRYF.